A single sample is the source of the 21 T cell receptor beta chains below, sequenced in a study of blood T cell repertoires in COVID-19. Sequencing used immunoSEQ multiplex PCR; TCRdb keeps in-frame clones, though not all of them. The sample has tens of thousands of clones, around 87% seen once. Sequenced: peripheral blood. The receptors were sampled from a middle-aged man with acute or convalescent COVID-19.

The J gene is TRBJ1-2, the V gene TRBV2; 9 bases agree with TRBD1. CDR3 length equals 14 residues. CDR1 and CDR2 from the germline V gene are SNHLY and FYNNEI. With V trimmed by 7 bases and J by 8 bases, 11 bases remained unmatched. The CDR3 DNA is TGTGCCAGCAAGGGACAGGGCCCTTTACGGGGCTACACCTTC. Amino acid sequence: CASKGQGPLRGYTF.

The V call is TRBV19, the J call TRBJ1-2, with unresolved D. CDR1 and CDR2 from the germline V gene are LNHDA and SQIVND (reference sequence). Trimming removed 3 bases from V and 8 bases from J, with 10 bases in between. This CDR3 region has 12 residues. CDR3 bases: TGTGCCAGTAGTATTCGCGGTACCGGCTACACCTTC. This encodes CASSIRGTGYTF.

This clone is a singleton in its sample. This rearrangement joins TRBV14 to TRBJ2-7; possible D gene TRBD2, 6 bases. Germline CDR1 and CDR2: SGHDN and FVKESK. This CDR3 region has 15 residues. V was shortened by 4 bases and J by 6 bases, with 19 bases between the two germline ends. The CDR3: CASSRTILTRGEQYF. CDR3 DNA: TGTGCCAGCAGCCGGACGATCTTAACGCGGGGCGAGCAGTACTTC.

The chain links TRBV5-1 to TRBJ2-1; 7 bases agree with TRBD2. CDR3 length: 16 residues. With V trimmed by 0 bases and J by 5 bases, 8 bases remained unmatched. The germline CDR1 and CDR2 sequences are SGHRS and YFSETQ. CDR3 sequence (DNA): TGCGCCAGCAGCTTGGCTACCCGGGAGGAGGACAATGAGCAGTTCTTC. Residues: CASSLATREEDNEQFF.

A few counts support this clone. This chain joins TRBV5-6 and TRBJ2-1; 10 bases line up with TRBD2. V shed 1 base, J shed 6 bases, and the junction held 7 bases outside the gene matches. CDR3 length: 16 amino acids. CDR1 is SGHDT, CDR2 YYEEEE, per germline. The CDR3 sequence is CASSLSVAGGLNEQFF. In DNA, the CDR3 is TGTGCCAGCAGCTTGTCGGTAGCGGGAGGCCTCAATGAGCAGTTCTTC.

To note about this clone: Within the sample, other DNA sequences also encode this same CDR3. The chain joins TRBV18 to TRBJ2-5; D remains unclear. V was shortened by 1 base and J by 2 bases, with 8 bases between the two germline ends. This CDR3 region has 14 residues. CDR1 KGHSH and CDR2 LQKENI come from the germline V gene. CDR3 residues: CASSPLLLQETQYF. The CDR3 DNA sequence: TGTGCCAGCTCACCACTTCTTCTACAAGAGACCCAGTACTTC.

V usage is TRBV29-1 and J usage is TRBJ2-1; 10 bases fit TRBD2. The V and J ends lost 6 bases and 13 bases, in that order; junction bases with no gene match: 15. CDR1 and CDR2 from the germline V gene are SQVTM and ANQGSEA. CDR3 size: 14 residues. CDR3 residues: CSVDLTSGSLSQFF. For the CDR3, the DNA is TGCAGCGTCGATCTGACTAGCGGGTCACTATCCCAGTTCTTC.

The CDR3 nucleotides read TGCGCCAGCAGCTTACAGGGAAATAATTCACCCCTCCACTTT. The encoded protein is CASSLQGNNSPLHF. The rearrangement uses TRBV5-1 and TRBJ1-6, with TRBD1 as a possible D gene (6 bases). Per the germline V gene, CDR1 is SGHRS and CDR2 is YFSETQ. CDR3 length equals 14 residues. V lost 2 bases and J 5 bases, leaving 8 bases between the germline ends.

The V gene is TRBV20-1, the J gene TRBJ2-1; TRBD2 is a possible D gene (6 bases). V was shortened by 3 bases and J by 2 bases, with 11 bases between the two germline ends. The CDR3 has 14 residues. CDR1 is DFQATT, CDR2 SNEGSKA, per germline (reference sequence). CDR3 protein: CSASGTPTYNEQFF. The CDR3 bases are TGCAGTGCTAGTGGGACTCCTACCTACAATGAGCAGTTCTTC.

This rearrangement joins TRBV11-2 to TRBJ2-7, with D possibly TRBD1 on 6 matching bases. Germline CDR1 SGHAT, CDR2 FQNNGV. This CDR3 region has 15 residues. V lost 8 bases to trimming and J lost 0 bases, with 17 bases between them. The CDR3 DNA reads TGTGCCAGCCGAAGCGGACAGAGGAGCTCCTACGAGCAGTACTTC. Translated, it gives CASRSGQRSSYEQYF.

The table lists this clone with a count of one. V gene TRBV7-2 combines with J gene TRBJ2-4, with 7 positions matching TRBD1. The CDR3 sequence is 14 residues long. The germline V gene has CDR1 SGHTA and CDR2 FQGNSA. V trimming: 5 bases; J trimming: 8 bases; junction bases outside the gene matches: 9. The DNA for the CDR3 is TGTGCCAGCAGCGTCGCAGGGGGAAAGGACATTCAGTACTTC. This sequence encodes CASSVAGGKDIQYF.

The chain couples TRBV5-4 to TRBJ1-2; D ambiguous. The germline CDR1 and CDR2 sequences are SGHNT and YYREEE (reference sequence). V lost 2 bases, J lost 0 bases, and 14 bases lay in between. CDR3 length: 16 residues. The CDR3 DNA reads TGTGCCAGCAGCTTTTTACGTGGGAGACCTAACTATGGCTACACCTTC. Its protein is CASSFLRGRPNYGYTF.

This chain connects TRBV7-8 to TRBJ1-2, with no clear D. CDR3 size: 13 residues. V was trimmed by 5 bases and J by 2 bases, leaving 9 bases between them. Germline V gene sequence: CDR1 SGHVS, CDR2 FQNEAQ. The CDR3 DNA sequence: TGTGCCAGCAGCCGCGAGGCAAACTATGGCTACACCTTC. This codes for CASSREANYGYTF.

CDR3 in DNA: TGTGCCAGCAGCAGGACAGGGGGACCGAATGAGCAGTTCTTC. Amino acid sequence: CASSRTGGPNEQFF. The V call is TRBV7-9, the J call TRBJ2-1; 10 bases align to TRBD1. CDR3 length equals 14 residues. The germline V gene encodes CDR1 SEHNR and CDR2 FQNEAQ (reference sequence). J lost 7 bases, V lost 5 bases, and 5 bases had no gene match. The full variable domain, its missing parts supplied by reference TRBV7-9 and TRBJ2-1, is DTGVSQNPRHKITKRGQNVTFRCDPISEHNRLYWYRQTLGQGPEFLTYFQNEAQLEKSRLLSDRFSAERPKGSFSTLEIQRTEQGDSAMYLCASSRTGGPNEQFFGPGTRLTVL.

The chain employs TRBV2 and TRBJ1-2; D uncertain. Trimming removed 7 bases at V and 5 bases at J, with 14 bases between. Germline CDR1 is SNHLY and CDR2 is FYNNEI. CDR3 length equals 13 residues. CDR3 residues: CASTAWASYGYTF. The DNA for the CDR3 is TGTGCCAGCACCGCTTGGGCTTCTTATGGCTACACCTTC.

The CDR3 spells CASSPPGMNYGYTF. The CDR3 DNA follows: TGTGCCAGCAGCCCCCCAGGGATGAACTATGGCTACACCTTC. This chain uses TRBV7-9 with TRBJ1-2; a possible D gene is TRBD1 (5 bases). Trimming took 5 bases from V and 2 from J, leaving 12 bases between them. The germline V gene encodes CDR1 SEHNR and CDR2 FQNEAQ (reference sequence). The CDR3 sequence is 14 residues long.

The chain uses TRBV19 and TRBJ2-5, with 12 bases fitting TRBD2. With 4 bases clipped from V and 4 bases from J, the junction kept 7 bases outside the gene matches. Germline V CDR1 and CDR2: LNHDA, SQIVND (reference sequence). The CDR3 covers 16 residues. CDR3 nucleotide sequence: TGTGCCAGTAGTAAGCGGACTAGCGGGAACGTAGAGACCCAGTACTTC. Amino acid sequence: CASSKRTSGNVETQYF.

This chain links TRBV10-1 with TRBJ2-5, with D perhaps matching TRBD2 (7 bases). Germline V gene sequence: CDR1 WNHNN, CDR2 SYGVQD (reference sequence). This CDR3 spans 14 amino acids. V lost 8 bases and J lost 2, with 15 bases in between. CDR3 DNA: TGCGCCAGCTCAAAGGGGGGGAGACAAGAGACCCAGTACTTC. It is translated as CASSKGGRQETQYF.

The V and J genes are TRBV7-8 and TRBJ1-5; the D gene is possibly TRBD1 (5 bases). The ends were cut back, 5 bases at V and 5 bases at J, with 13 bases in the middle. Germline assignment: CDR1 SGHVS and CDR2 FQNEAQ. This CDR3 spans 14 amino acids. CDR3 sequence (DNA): TGTGCCAGCAGCCTGGGGGGGTATGATCAGCCCCAGCATTTT. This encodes CASSLGGYDQPQHF. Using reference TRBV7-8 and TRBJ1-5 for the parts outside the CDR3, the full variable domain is GAGVSQSPRYKVAKRGQDVALRCDPISGHVSLFWYQQALGQGPEFLTYFQNEAQLDKSGLPSDRFFAERPEGSVSTLKIQRTQQEDSAVYLCASSLGGYDQPQHFGDGTRLSIL.

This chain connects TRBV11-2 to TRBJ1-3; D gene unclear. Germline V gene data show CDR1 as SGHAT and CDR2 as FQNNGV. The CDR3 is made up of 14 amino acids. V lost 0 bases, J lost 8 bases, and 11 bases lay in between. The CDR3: CASSLEVRRDTIYF. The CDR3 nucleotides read TGTGCCAGCAGCTTAGAGGTCAGGAGGGACACCATATATTTT.

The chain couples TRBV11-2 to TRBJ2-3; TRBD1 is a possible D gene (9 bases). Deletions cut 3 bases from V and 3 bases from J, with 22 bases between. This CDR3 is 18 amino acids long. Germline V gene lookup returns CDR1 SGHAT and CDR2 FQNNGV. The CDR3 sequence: CASSFGGGGQGPTDTQYF. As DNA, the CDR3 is TGTGCCAGCAGCTTCGGGGGGGGAGGACAGGGGCCAACAGATACGCAGTATTTT.